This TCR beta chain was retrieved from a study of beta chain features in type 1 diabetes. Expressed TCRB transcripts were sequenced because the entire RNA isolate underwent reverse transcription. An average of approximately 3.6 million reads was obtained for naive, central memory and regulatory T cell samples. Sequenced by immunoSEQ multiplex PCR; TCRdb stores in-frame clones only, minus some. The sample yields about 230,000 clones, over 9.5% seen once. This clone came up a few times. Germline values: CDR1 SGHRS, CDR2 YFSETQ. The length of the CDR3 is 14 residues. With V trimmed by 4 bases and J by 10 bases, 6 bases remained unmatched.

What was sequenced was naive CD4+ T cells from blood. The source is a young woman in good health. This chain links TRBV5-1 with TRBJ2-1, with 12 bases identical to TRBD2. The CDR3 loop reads CASSPSGRAREQFF. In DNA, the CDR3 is TGCGCCAGCAGCCCTAGCGGGAGGGCCCGGGAGCAGTTCTTC.